Each of the 25 T cell receptor beta chains below was sequenced from the same sample in a study of beta chain features in type 1 diabetes. The isolated RNA, all of it, was reverse transcribed, so expressed TCRB transcripts were what got sequenced. Some clones are missing from TCRdb's copy, which holds only in-frame ones; the method was immunoSEQ multiplex PCR. The sample contains 500,000 to 700,000 clones, around 15% of which appear only once. The specimen was naive CD4+ T cells from blood. The receptors stem from a man aged 18 to 30 in good health.

Here the CDR3 DNA reads TGCGCCAGCAGCCAGGATGGTCCAGGGGGGCCCTACGAGCAGTACTTC. It yields the protein CASSQDGPGGPYEQYF. This chain joins TRBV4-3 and TRBJ2-7, with D tentatively TRBD1 (7 bases). Germline V lookup: CDR1 LGHNA, CDR2 YSLEER. V gave up 3 bases and J gave up 2 bases, with 17 bases separating them. CDR3 length: 16 residues.

V and J are TRBV29-1 and TRBJ2-3; D is possibly TRBD1 (6 bases). The CDR3 length is 18 residues. Trimming cost V 8 bases and J 1 base, with 28 bases left between them. Germline-derived CDR1 and CDR2 are SQVTM and ANQGSEA. In DNA, the CDR3 is TGCAGCCTGACATTACAGGGTCTGGGCAGCTTTGGCACAGATACGCAGTATTTT. This gives the protein CSLTLQGLGSFGTDTQYF.

This rearrangement joins TRBV15 to TRBJ1-3; unclear D gene. The CDR3 covers 17 residues. The germline CDR1 and CDR2 sequences are LNHNV and YYDKDF (reference sequence). V was trimmed by 0 bases and J by 3 bases, leaving 15 bases between them. The CDR3 coding sequence is TGTGCCACCAGCAGAGAACCGGGGTGGATTTTTGGAAACACCATATATTTT. The encoded protein is CATSREPGWIFGNTIYF.

In its sample, this clone was seen a few times. The rearrangement joins TRBV10-3 to TRBJ2-5; D assignment may be TRBD1 or TRBD2 (7 bases each). V was shortened by 4 bases and J by 2 bases, with 17 bases between the two germline ends. The CDR3 has 16 residues. Germline V gene lookup returns CDR1 ENHRY and CDR2 SYGVKD. The CDR3 DNA reads TGTGCCATCAGTGTCCGGGGAGGGGGCCGACAAGAGACCCAGTACTTC. Residues: CAISVRGGGRQETQYF.

This clone was detected only a few times. The chain uses TRBV29-1 and TRBJ2-3; tentative D call: TRBD2 (5 bases). Germline lookup yields CDR1 SQVTM and CDR2 ANQGSEA. Trimming took off 1 base at V and 5 bases at J, with 7 bases between the two ends. The CDR3 runs to 12 residues. The CDR3, as DNA: TGCAGCGTTGAAGGCGGAGGAGATACGCAGTATTTT. It codes for CSVEGGGDTQYF.

This clone was detected only a few times. The chain joins TRBV4-1 to TRBJ2-7, with D hard to call. V dropped 1 base and J dropped 2 bases, with 12 bases sitting between them. CDR1 is MGHRA and CDR2 is YSYEKL in the germline V gene. This CDR3 comprises 15 residues. CDR3 amino acids: CASSQAVAVAYEQYF. CDR3 sequence (DNA): TGCGCCAGCAGCCAAGCCGTTGCGGTTGCCTACGAGCAGTACTTC.

The chain has TRBV7-9 and TRBJ2-5; 8 nucleotides agree with TRBD2. The junction had 11 bases not matched to a gene; V was cut back by 0 bases and J by 11 bases. Germline CDR1 is SEHNR and CDR2 is FQNEAQ (reference sequence). The CDR3 length is 15 residues. For the CDR3, the DNA is TGTGCCAGCAGCTTAGCCTTTCTTACTAGCGGTCCACAGTACTTC. Protein sequence: CASSLAFLTSGPQYF.

This clone was detected only a few times. The V call is TRBV28, the J call TRBJ1-2; D not resolved. Germline CDR1 reads MDHEN; CDR2 reads SYDVKM. The germline V and J ends were trimmed by 7 bases and 0 bases, with 3 bases remaining between them. The CDR3 spans 11 residues. DNA of the CDR3: TGTGCCAGCACTTCTAACTATGGCTACACCTTC. This encodes CASTSNYGYTF.

The V gene is TRBV9, the J gene TRBJ1-2; no firm D call. V lost 6 bases and J 4 bases, leaving 16 bases between the germline ends. Germline CDR1 and CDR2: SGDLS and YYNGEE. The length of the CDR3 is 14 residues. The CDR3 is CASTGGRVSYGYTF. In nucleotides, the CDR3 is TGTGCCAGCACCGGAGGACGGGTGTCCTATGGCTACACCTTC. The full variable domain, completed using reference TRBV9 and TRBJ1-2, is DSGVTQTPKHLITATGQRVTLRCSPRSGDLSVYWYQQSLDQGLQFLIQYYNGEERAKGNILERFSAQQFPDLHSELNLSSLELGDSALYFCASTGGRVSYGYTFGSGTRLTVV.

V and J are TRBV5-1 and TRBJ2-4; TRBD1 is a possible D gene (6 bases). Between the trimmed V and J ends, which lost 0 bases and 9 bases, there was a span of 19 bases. CDR3 size: 16 residues. Germline V CDR1 and CDR2: SGHRS, YFSETQ. DNA for the CDR3: TGCGCCAGCAGCTTGGGTACCGCGTCGCCGGACAGCATTCAGTACTTC. This codes for CASSLGTASPDSIQYF. Full variable domain (remainder filled in from reference TRBV5-1 and TRBJ2-4): KAGVTQTPRYLIKTRGQQVTLSCSPISGHRSVSWYQQTPGQGLQFLFEYFSETQRNKGNFPGRFSGRQFSNSRSEMNVSTLELGDSALYLCASSLGTASPDSIQYFGAGTRLSVL.

The sample holds a few counts of this clone. The DNA of the CDR3 is TGCAGTGCCTCAGGCCCGGCAAGCTACACCTTC. This translates into CSASGPASYTF. This sequence joins TRBV20-1 and TRBJ1-2, with unresolved D. The CDR3 consists of 11 residues. The germline gives CDR1 DFQATT, CDR2 SNEGSKA (reference sequence). The V and J ends lost 6 bases and 9 bases respectively, with 14 bases between them.

Regarding this clone: The junction departs from the called germline gene at one end, perhaps through a read error. The gene calls are TRBV9 and TRBJ1-2, with D uncertain. CDR1 is SGDLS, CDR2 YYNGEE, per germline. This CDR3 contains 15 residues. CDR3 loop: CASCVDGGVNYGYTF. CDR3 DNA sequence: TGTGCCAGCTGCGTAGATGGAGGAGTTAACTATGGCTACACCTTC.

V and J are TRBV7-2 and TRBJ2-2; the match to TRBD2 covers 8 bases. Per the germline V gene, CDR1 is SGHTA and CDR2 is FQGNSA. This CDR3 region has 15 residues. V trimming: 0 bases; J trimming: 4 bases; junction bases outside the gene matches: 1. CDR3 coding DNA: TGTGCCAGCAGCTTAGCGCGGGAGGTCACCGGGGAGCTGTTTTTT. Translation gives CASSLAREVTGELFF.

The chain links TRBV9 to TRBJ1-5; D is possibly TRBD1 (5 bases). The CDR3 covers 13 residues. The germline V and J ends were trimmed by 0 bases and 10 bases, with 11 bases remaining between them. CDR1 and CDR2 (germline): SGDLS, YYNGEE. The CDR3 region is CASSVDDGGPQHF. The CDR3 nucleotides are TGTGCCAGCAGCGTAGACGATGGGGGACCCCAGCATTTT. The variable domain in full, with the rest retrieved from reference TRBV9 and TRBJ1-5, is DSGVTQTPKHLITATGQRVTLRCSPRSGDLSVYWYQQSLDQGLQFLIQYYNGEERAKGNILERFSAQQFPDLHSELNLSSLELGDSALYFCASSVDDGGPQHFGDGTRLSIL.

The gene calls are TRBV14 and TRBJ2-1, with 14 bases matching TRBD2. The CDR3 extends over 22 amino acids. Looked up from germline, CDR1 is SGHDN and CDR2 is FVKESK. V shed 5 bases, J shed 6 bases, and the junction held 24 bases outside the gene matches. The CDR3 reads CASSISRDRARLAGGPRNEQFF. The CDR3 coding sequence is TGTGCCAGCAGCATATCCCGGGACAGGGCCAGACTAGCGGGAGGGCCGCGCAATGAGCAGTTCTTC.

This clone appeared a few times. The genes are TRBV7-2 and TRBJ2-1; D is unclear. V was cut by 2 bases and J by 7 bases, with 9 bases left in between. Germline loops: CDR1 SGHTA, CDR2 FQGNSA. This CDR3 contains 13 residues. CDR3 in amino acids: CASSLPPVNEQFF. In DNA, the CDR3 is TGTGCCAGCAGCTTACCGCCTGTAAATGAGCAGTTCTTC.

In this sample, this clone turned up a few times. This chain connects TRBV21-1 to TRBJ1-5. TRBV21-1 constitutes a pseudogene. The CDR3 consists of 13 residues. CDR3 sequence: CASSNPRFQPQHF. The CDR3 DNA reads TGTGCCAGCAGCAATCCGAGATTTCAGCCCCAGCATTTT.

The chain couples TRBV10-3 to TRBJ2-3; the match to TRBD1 covers 8 bases. Germline V gene lookup returns CDR1 ENHRY and CDR2 SYGVKD. The CDR3 contains 14 residues. V was clipped by 10 bases and J by 2 bases; unmatched bases: 8. CDR3 DNA: TGTGCCACAGAAAGGGGACAGGTCACAGATACGCAGTATTTT. It encodes CATERGQVTDTQYF.

This clone was detected only a few times. The chain carries TRBV7-3 and TRBJ2-1; D is ambiguous. The germline gives CDR1 SGHTA, CDR2 FQGTGA. CDR3 length equals 17 residues. V was trimmed by 1 base and J by 5 bases, leaving 18 bases between them. The CDR3 spells CASSLSRAHGKHNEQFF. The CDR3, as DNA: TGTGCCAGCAGCTTAAGTCGAGCCCATGGGAAACACAATGAGCAGTTCTTC.

This clone has a handful of counts. The sample has other DNA sequences that encode this CDR3 too. The chain links TRBV29-1 to TRBJ2-7; no clear D gene. The CDR3 length is 13 residues. Germline-derived CDR1 and CDR2 are SQVTM and ANQGSEA. Trimming stripped 4 bases from V and 2 bases from J, with 12 bases between. The CDR3, as DNA: TGCAGCGTTGGTGGCAGACTTACCTACGAGCAGTACTTC. This encodes CSVGGRLTYEQYF.

In its sample, this clone was seen a few times. The chain couples TRBV30 to TRBJ1-5; D uncertain. Looked up from germline, CDR1 is GTSNPN and CDR2 is SVGIG (reference sequence). CDR3 length: 13 amino acids. V lost 0 bases and J lost 5, with 8 bases in between. In DNA, the CDR3 is TGTGCCTGGAGTGTAACACTAGATCAGCCCCAGCATTTT. It encodes CAWSVTLDQPQHF.

This sequence joins TRBV11-3 and TRBJ2-2, with D maybe TRBD1 (5 bases). V was clipped by 3 bases and J by 6 bases, with 8 bases between them. Germline V gene data show CDR1 as SGHNT and CDR2 as YENEEA. The length of the CDR3 is 13 residues. CDR3 coding DNA: TGTGCCAGCAGCTTCCAGGGTTCCGGGGAGCTGTTTTTT. As protein: CASSFQGSGELFF.

This clone has more than one count but fewer than ten. This chain uses TRBV4-3 with TRBJ2-1, with a tentative D call TRBD2 (6 bases). V lost 5 bases to trimming and J lost 3 bases, with 14 bases between them. The germline CDR1 and CDR2 sequences are LGHNA and YSLEER. The CDR3 sequence is 15 residues long. CDR3 in DNA: TGCGCCAGCAGCGGGGGGTCTTGGTACTACAATGAGCAGTTCTTC. Its translation: CASSGGSWYYNEQFF.

This chain connects TRBV11-2 to TRBJ2-3; TRBD2 matches 10 bases. The ends lost 5 bases at V and 5 bases at J; junction bases unmatched: 10. The germline gives CDR1 SGHAT, CDR2 FQNNGV. The CDR3 loop spans 16 amino acids. Here the CDR3 reads CASSPLAGGSVDTQYF. As DNA, the CDR3 is TGTGCCAGCAGCCCTTTAGCGGGAGGCAGTGTAGATACGCAGTATTTT.

This clone was detected a few times. The chain links TRBV5-1 to TRBJ2-3; 8 nucleotides align to TRBD2. The germline gives CDR1 SGHRS, CDR2 YFSETQ. CDR3 length: 14 amino acids. Trimming removed 4 bases from V and 4 bases from J; junction bases left unmatched: 5. CDR3 DNA sequence: TGCGCCAGCAGCATTAGCGGGACGGCAGATACGCAGTATTTT. Amino acid sequence: CASSISGTADTQYF.